The 20 T cell receptor beta chains below were found in one sample sequenced in a study of T cells in tumors after PD-1 blockade (dated by TCRdb to the late 2010s). The sample's time point label is to be understood as: after anti-PD-1 therapy. The protocol used for the library was the immunoSEQ multiplex PCR assay. TCRdb carries this immuneACCESS record with in-frame sequences only. Its versions omit some clonotypes, under half of them owing to an unresolved V gene in the studies checked, with the rest unexplained. The sample records around 35,000 clones, 73% of which are singletons. The biggest ten clones account for 40% of the sample. The sample here was PBMCs, taken after anti-PD-1 treatment. All receptors derive from a human donor with basal cell carcinoma.

This chain connects TRBV7-3 to TRBJ2-3, with 13 bases that match TRBD2. CDR1 is SGHTA, CDR2 FQGTGA, per germline. The CDR3 spans 18 residues. V lost 5 bases to trimming and J lost 0 bases; unmatched junction nucleotides: 8. CDR3 DNA: TGTGCCAGCAGCCCCAGACTAGCGGGGGGCTCTAGCACAGATACGCAGTATTTT. Amino acids: CASSPRLAGGSSTDTQYF. The full variable domain, rest sourced from reference TRBV7-3 and TRBJ2-3, is GAGVSQTPSNKVTEKGKYVELRCDPISGHTALYWYRQSLGQGPEFLIYFQGTGAADDSGLPNDRFFAVRPEGSVSTLKIQRTERGDSAVYLCASSPRLAGGSSTDTQYFGPGTRLTVL.

This rearrangement joins TRBV11-3 to TRBJ1-2; weak D call: TRBD1 (6 bases). This CDR3 has 14 amino acids. The ends were cut back, 5 bases at V and 6 bases at J, with 16 bases in the middle. The germline gives CDR1 SGHNT, CDR2 YENEEA. CDR3 DNA: TGTGCCAGCAGCGCTACCTCCGCAGGGGATGGCTACACCTTC. This gives the protein CASSATSAGDGYTF.

CDR3 protein: CASSEAESGSVVGELFF. The CDR3, as DNA: TGTGCCAGCAGTGAGGCCGAGAGCGGGAGTGTCGTCGGGGAGCTGTTTTTT. The chain carries TRBV2 and TRBJ2-2; TRBD2 matches at 8 bases. Looked up from germline, CDR1 is SNHLY and CDR2 is FYNNEI. This CDR3 has 17 residues. V shed 3 bases, J shed 7 bases, and the junction held 13 bases outside the gene matches.

V gene TRBV19 combines with J gene TRBJ1-4, with D unresolved. This CDR3 is built from 13 residues. Looked up from germline, CDR1 is LNHDA and CDR2 is SQIVND (reference sequence). V gave up 4 bases and J gave up 4 bases, with 7 bases separating them. The CDR3 sequence is CASSKQINEKLFF. The CDR3, as DNA: TGTGCCAGTAGTAAGCAGATTAATGAAAAACTGTTTTTT.

The chain couples TRBV5-1 to TRBJ2-7, with D tentatively TRBD1 (5 bases). V was trimmed by 2 bases and J by 3 bases, leaving 6 bases between them. The CDR3 contains 12 residues. Germline V gene sequence: CDR1 SGHRS, CDR2 YFSETQ. In DNA form, the CDR3 reads TGCGCCAGCAGCTTCGACAGCTACGAGCAGTACTTC. It specifies CASSFDSYEQYF.

CDR3 nucleotide sequence: TGCGCCAGCAGCCAACTTTGGGGTCAGCCCCAGCATTTT. This encodes CASSQLWGQPQHF. The J gene is TRBJ1-5, the V gene TRBV4-1; unclear D gene. Germline V gene lookup returns CDR1 MGHRA and CDR2 YSYEKL. Trimming shortened V by 2 bases and J by 6 bases, and 8 bases separated the two germline ends. CDR3 length equals 13 residues.

The V gene is TRBV6-1, the J gene TRBJ1-3; D gene unclear. The CDR3 sequence is 16 residues long. V dropped 1 base and J dropped 0 bases, with 10 bases sitting between them. CDR1 MNHNS and CDR2 SASEGT come from the germline V gene. CDR3 sequence (DNA): TGTGCCAGCAGTGAAGGGCCGCTGCACTCTGGAAACACCATATATTTT. Translating gives CASSEGPLHSGNTIYF.

V is TRBV30 and J is TRBJ2-1, with D tentatively TRBD2 (5 bases). The germline gives CDR1 GTSNPN, CDR2 SVGIG (reference sequence). The V end was cut by 2 bases, the J end by 4 bases, with 9 bases between. This CDR3 has 13 amino acids. CDR3 loop: CAWSTGDYNEQFF. Written as DNA, the CDR3 is TGTGCCTGGAGTACCGGGGATTACAATGAGCAGTTCTTC.

J is TRBJ2-5 and V is TRBV5-1; tentative D call: TRBD1 (6 bases). V lost 3 bases, J lost 2 bases, and 17 bases lay in between. CDR1 and CDR2 from the germline V gene are SGHRS and YFSETQ. The CDR3 spans 16 residues. Here the CDR3 DNA reads TGCGCCAGCAGCTCCCTGGGTAGGGACAAACAAGAGACCCAGTACTTC. Its translation is CASSSLGRDKQETQYF.

The J gene is TRBJ2-3, the V gene TRBV14; TRBD2 matches 11 bases. Losses at the gene ends were 4 bases for V and 1 base for J; bases not matched to a gene: 7. The CDR3 consists of 17 residues. Germline CDR1 reads SGHDN; CDR2 reads FVKESK. The DNA for the CDR3 is TGTGCCAGCAGCCGGCGAAGACTAGCGGGACGCACAGATACGCAGTATTTT. It translates to CASSRRRLAGRTDTQYF.

The rearrangement joins TRBV29-1 to TRBJ1-5; TRBD1 aligns across 9 bases. The germline V gene has CDR1 SQVTM and CDR2 ANQGSEA. The CDR3 is 12 residues long. V was clipped by 6 bases and J by 7 bases; unmatched bases: 4. The DNA for the CDR3 is TGCAGCGTCGGGGACAGGGCACAGCCCCAGCATTTT. Translation: CSVGDRAQPQHF.

The sample holds a few counts of this clone. The chain uses TRBV7-2 and TRBJ1-1; TRBD1 might be the D (5 bases). CDR3 length: 14 residues. The germline gives CDR1 SGHTA, CDR2 FQGNSA. V was shortened by 5 bases and J by 7 bases, with 17 bases between the two germline ends. Here the CDR3 reads CASSRIWDGLEAFF. The CDR3, as DNA: TGTGCCAGCAGCAGGATTTGGGACGGTCTTGAAGCTTTCTTT.

This clone was recorded a few times. This chain joins TRBV5-1 and TRBJ2-7, with D hard to call. The CDR3 spans 15 residues. Germline-derived CDR1 and CDR2 are SGHRS and YFSETQ. The V and J ends lost 0 bases and 0 bases respectively, with 10 bases between them. The CDR3 bases are TGCGCCAGCAGCTTGGAGTCACCGTTCTCCTACGAGCAGTACTTC. It codes for CASSLESPFSYEQYF.

The chain employs TRBV28 and TRBJ1-1; D uncertain. The CDR3 length is 17 residues. CDR1 and CDR2 (germline): MDHEN, SYDVKM. V was cut by 4 bases and J by 0 bases, with 18 bases left in between. The CDR3 loop reads CASSSLDLASMNTEAFF. CDR3 nucleotide sequence: TGTGCCAGCAGTTCCCTGGACCTTGCATCCATGAACACTGAAGCTTTCTTT.

CDR3 amino acids: CASSGGQRGTYNEQFF. CDR3 in DNA: TGCGCCAGCAGTGGCGGGCAGCGGGGGACTTACAATGAGCAGTTCTTC. The chain is built from TRBV23-1 and TRBJ2-1, with 8 nucleotides matching TRBD2. TRBV23-1 is an open reading frame, and its role is uncertain. The CDR3 runs 16 residues. The J segment lost 4 bases and the V segment lost 5 bases, leaving 10 bases of the junction unmatched.

V is TRBV3-1 (or the pseudogene TRBV3-2) and J is TRBJ2-7, with D perhaps TRBD2 (6 bases). Germline V CDR1 and CDR2: LGHDT, YNNKEL (reference sequence). CDR3 length: 14 amino acids. V was cut by 4 bases and J by 6 bases, with 16 bases left in between. CDR3 nucleotide sequence: TGTGCCAGCAGCCCGGGACTCTACGAGGGCGAGCAGTACTTC. Amino acids: CASSPGLYEGEQYF.

This sequence joins TRBV24-1 and TRBJ1-2; 7 nucleotides align to TRBD1. The ends lost 4 bases at V and 5 bases at J; junction bases unmatched: 9. Germline V gene lookup returns CDR1 KGHDR and CDR2 SFDVKD. The CDR3 length is 15 residues. DNA for the CDR3: TGTGCCACCAGTGACCGGGACAGTGAGGTGTATGGCTACACCTTC. Translated: CATSDRDSEVYGYTF.

This chain joins TRBV6-1 and TRBJ1-1, with 11 bases matching TRBD1. From germline, CDR1 is MNHNS and CDR2 SASEGT. After removal of 1 base from V and 4 bases from J, the junction contained 11 bases not matched to a gene. CDR3 size: 18 residues. This CDR3 is CASSEEGGTGGPLTEAFF. DNA for the CDR3: TGTGCCAGCAGTGAAGAAGGCGGGACAGGGGGACCCCTCACTGAAGCTTTCTTT.

The rearrangement links TRBV20-1 to TRBJ1-2; TRBD1 is a possible D gene (6 bases). Germline CDR1 reads DFQATT; CDR2 reads SNEGSKA (reference sequence). V was cut by 6 bases and J by 6 bases, with 11 bases left in between. This CDR3 is 11 amino acids long. Written as DNA, the CDR3 is TGCAGTGCCACAGGACAGAATGGCTACACCTTC. Protein: CSATGQNGYTF.

The chain recombines TRBV20-1 with TRBJ1-2; D uncertain. This CDR3 region has 10 residues. Trimming removed 8 bases from V and 7 bases from J, with 11 bases in between. Looked up from germline, CDR1 is DFQATT and CDR2 is SNEGSKA (reference sequence). The CDR3 bases are TGCAGTCCATTGGGAGGTGGCTACACCTTC. Protein sequence: CSPLGGGYTF.